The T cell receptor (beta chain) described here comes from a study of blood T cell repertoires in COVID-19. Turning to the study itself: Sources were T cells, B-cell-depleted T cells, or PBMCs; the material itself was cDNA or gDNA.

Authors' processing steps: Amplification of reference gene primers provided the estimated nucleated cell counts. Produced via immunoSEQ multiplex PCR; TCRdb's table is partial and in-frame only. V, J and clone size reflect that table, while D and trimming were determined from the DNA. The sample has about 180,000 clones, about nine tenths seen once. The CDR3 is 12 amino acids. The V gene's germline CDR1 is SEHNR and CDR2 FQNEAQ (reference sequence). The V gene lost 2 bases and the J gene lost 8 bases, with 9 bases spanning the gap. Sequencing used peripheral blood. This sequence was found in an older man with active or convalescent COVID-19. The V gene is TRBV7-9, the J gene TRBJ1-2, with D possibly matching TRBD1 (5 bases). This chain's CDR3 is CASSLTSGGYTF. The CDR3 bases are TGTGCCAGCAGCTTAACCTCAGGGGGCTACACCTTC.